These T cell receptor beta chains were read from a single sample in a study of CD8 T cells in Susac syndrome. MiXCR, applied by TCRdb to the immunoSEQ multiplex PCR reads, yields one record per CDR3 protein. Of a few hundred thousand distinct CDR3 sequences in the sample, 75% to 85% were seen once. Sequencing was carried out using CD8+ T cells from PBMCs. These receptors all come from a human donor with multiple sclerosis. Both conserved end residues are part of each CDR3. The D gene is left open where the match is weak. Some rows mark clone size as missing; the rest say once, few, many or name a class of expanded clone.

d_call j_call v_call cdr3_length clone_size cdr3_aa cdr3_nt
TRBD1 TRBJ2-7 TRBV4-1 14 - CASTLDRGPYEQYF TGCGCCAGCACCCTGGACAGGGGACCATACGAGCAGTACTTC
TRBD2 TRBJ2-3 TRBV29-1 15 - CSVEGGRAGTDTQYF TGCAGCGTTGAGGGCGGGAGGGCCGGGACAGATACGCAGTATTTT
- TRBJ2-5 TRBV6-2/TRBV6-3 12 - CASSYSLLTQYF TGTGCCAGCAGTTACTCGCTTTTGACCCAGTACTTC
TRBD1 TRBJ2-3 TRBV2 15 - CASSEGQGATDTQYF TGTGCCAGCAGTGAAGGGCAGGGGGCCACAGATACGCAGTATTTT
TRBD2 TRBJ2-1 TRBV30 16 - CAWSVQAGGPIYEQFF TGTGCCTGGAGTGTACAAGCGGGAGGGCCCATCTATGAGCAGTTCTTC
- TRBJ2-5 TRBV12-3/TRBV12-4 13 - CASSLSRVETQYF TGTGCCAGCAGTTTAAGCAGGGTAGAGACCCAGTACTTC
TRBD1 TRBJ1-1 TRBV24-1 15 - CATSELRTGGTEAFF TGTGCCACCAGTGAACTTAGGACAGGGGGCACTGAAGCTTTCTTT
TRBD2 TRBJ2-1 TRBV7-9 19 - CASSSPTSGRPPSYNEQFF TGTGCCAGCAGCTCCCCGACTAGCGGGAGGCCTCCCTCCTACAATGAGCAGTTCTTC
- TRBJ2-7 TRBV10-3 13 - CATRGGDTYEQYF TGTGCCACCAGGGGGGGGGACACCTACGAGCAGTACTTC
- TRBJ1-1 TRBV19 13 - CATGGSLNTEAFF TGTGCCACCGGGGGTTCCCTGAACACTGAAGCTTTCTTT
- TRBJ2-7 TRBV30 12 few CAWSPGAYEQYF TGTGCCTGGAGTCCGGGCGCCTACGAGCAGTACTTC
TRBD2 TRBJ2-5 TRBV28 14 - CASSLLAARETQYF TGTGCCAGCAGTTTACTAGCGGCCCGGGAGACCCAGTACTTC
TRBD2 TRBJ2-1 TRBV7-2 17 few CASSPARLAGVLGEQFF TGTGCCAGCAGTCCAGCTAGACTAGCGGGAGTTTTAGGTGAGCAGTTCTTC
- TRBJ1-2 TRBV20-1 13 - CSARTRDDYGYTF TGCAGTGCTAGAACCCGGGACGACTATGGCTACACCTTC
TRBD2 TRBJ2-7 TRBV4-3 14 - CASSQEREKNEQYF TGCGCCAGCAGCCAGGAGCGGGAGAAGAACGAGCAGTACTTC
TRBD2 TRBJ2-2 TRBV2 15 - CASSDAGGPTGELFF TGTGCCAGCAGTGACGCGGGAGGGCCCACCGGGGAGCTGTTTTTT
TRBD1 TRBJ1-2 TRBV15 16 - CATSGSGTGDNYGYTF TGTGCCACCAGCGGTAGCGGGACAGGGGACAACTATGGCTACACCTTC
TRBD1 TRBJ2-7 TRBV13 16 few CASSIPDRELPYEQYF TGTGCCAGCAGCATCCCGGACAGGGAACTCCCCTACGAGCAGTACTTC
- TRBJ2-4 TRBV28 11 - CASSWVDIQYF TGTGCCAGCAGCTGGGTGGACATTCAGTACTTC
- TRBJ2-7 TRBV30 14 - CAWSGGRGGYEQYF TGTGCCTGGAGTGGTGGCAGGGGGGGCTACGAGCAGTACTTC
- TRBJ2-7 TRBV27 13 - CASSLQGADEQYF TGTGCCAGCAGTTTGCAGGGAGCGGACGAGCAGTACTTC
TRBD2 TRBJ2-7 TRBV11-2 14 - CASSVLAGAHEQYF TGTGCCAGCAGTGTTCTAGCGGGAGCCCACGAGCAGTACTTC
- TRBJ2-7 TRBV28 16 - CASSYPLARDSYEQYF TGTGCCAGCAGTTACCCCCTAGCCCGGGACTCCTACGAGCAGTACTTC
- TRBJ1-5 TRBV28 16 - CASRSGQSYSNQPQHF TGTGCCAGCAGATCAGGACAGTCCTATAGCAATCAGCCCCAGCATTTT
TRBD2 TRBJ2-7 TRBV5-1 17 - CASALTSGRAGDYEQYF TGCGCCAGCGCGTTGACTAGCGGGAGGGCCGGTGATTACGAGCAGTACTTC
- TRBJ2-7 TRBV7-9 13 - CASSLDHAYEQYF TGTGCCAGCAGCTTAGACCATGCCTACGAGCAGTACTTC
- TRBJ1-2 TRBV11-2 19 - CASSPPFRDDTQGDYGYTF TGTGCCAGCAGCCCTCCTTTCCGGGACGACACACAAGGGGACTATGGCTACACCTTC
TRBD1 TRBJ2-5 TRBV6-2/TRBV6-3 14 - CASQPGQTQETQYF TGTGCCAGCCAACCGGGACAGACACAAGAGACCCAGTACTTC
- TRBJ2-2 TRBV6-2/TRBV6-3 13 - CASSDANTGELFF TGTGCCAGCTCCGACGCGAACACCGGGGAGCTGTTTTTT
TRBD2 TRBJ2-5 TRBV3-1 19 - CASSHKGPVAGGPGETQYF TGTGCCAGCAGCCATAAGGGTCCGGTAGCGGGAGGGCCCGGAGAGACCCAGTACTTC
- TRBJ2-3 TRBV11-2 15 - CASSLGAETSDTQYF TGTGCCAGCAGCTTAGGGGCGGAAACCTCAGATACGCAGTATTTT
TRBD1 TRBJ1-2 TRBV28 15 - CASSLGVRGTGGYTF TGTGCCAGCAGTTTAGGCGTCAGGGGGACTGGGGGCTACACCTTC
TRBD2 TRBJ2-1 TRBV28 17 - CASSSSSSGNSYNEQFF TGTGCCAGCAGTTCCTCCTCTAGCGGAAACTCCTACAATGAGCAGTTCTTC
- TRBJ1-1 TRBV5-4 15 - CASSLDGTLFTEAFF TGTGCCAGCAGCTTGGATGGTACCTTGTTCACTGAAGCTTTCTTT
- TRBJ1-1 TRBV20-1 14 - CSARGARGAGEAFF TGCAGTGCTAGAGGGGCGAGGGGGGCCGGTGAAGCTTTCTTT
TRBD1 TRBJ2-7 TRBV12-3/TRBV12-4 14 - CASSFQGAPYEQYF TGTGCCAGCAGTTTCCAGGGGGCCCCCTACGAGCAGTACTTC
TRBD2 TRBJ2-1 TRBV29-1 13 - CSGYTSGYNEQFF TGCAGCGGATATACTAGCGGCTACAATGAGCAGTTCTTC
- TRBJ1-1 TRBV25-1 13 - CASSMGGFPEAFF TGTGCCAGCAGTATGGGGGGGTTCCCTGAAGCTTTCTTT
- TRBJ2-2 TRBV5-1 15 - CASSLVEENTGELFF TGCGCCAGCAGCTTGGTCGAGGAGAACACCGGGGAGCTGTTTTTT
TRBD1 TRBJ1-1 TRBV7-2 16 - CASSLAWDRGATEAFF TGTGCCAGCAGCTTAGCCTGGGACAGGGGGGCCACTGAAGCTTTCTTT
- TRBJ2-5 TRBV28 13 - CASRAVGEETQYF TGTGCCAGCAGGGCAGTGGGGGAAGAGACCCAGTACTTC
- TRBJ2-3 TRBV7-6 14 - CASSLNGGADTQYF TGTGCCAGCAGCTTAAACGGGGGAGCAGATACGCAGTATTTT
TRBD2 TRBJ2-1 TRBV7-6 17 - CASSLWASGRPYNEQFF TGTGCCAGCAGCTTGTGGGCTAGCGGGCGCCCTTACAATGAGCAGTTCTTC
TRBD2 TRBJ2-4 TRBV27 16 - CASSPPSGRAKNIQYF TGTGCCAGCAGTCCGCCCAGCGGGAGGGCCAAAAACATTCAGTACTTC
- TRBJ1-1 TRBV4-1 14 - CASSQVGDSTEAFF TGCGCCAGCAGCCAAGTTGGGGATAGCACTGAAGCTTTCTTT
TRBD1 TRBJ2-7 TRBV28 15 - CANSWDRRGIYEQYF TGTGCCAACAGTTGGGACAGGAGGGGGATCTACGAGCAGTACTTC
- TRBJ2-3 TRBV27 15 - CASSPTSFGTDTQYF TGTGCCAGCAGCCCAACTAGTTTTGGCACAGATACGCAGTATTTT
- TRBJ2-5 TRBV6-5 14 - CASSYSSDQETQYF TGTGCCAGCAGTTACTCTAGCGACCAAGAGACCCAGTACTTC
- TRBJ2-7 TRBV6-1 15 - CASSPRQGLFYEQYF TGTGCCAGCAGTCCGCGGCAGGGCCTCTTTTACGAGCAGTACTTC
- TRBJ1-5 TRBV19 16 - CASSIGSGYSNQPQHF TGTGCCAGTAGTATTGGTAGTGGATATAGCAATCAGCCCCAGCATTTT
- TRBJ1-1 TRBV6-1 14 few CASSRWEGGTEAFF TGTGCCAGCAGTCGTTGGGAGGGAGGAACTGAAGCTTTCTTT
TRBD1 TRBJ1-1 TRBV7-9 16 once CASSSSETTGATEAFF TGTGCCAGCAGCTCCAGCGAAACCACAGGGGCCACTGAAGCTTTCTTT
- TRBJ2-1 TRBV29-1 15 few CSVALMTGLGNEQFF TGCAGCGTTGCCCTAATGACAGGTCTGGGCAATGAGCAGTTCTTC
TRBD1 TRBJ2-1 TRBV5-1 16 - CASSETGVSSYNEQFF TGCGCCAGCAGCGAGACAGGGGTAAGCTCCTACAATGAGCAGTTCTTC
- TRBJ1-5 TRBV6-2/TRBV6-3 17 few CASSSRAMTQRNQPQHF TGTGCCAGCAGTTCCCGGGCGATGACGCAGCGCAATCAGCCCCAGCATTTT
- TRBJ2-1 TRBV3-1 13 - CASAPKHRNEQFF TGTGCCAGCGCCCCAAAGCACCGCAATGAGCAGTTCTTC
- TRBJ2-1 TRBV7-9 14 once CASSTRTSRGEQFF TGTGCCAGCAGCACCCGTACTAGCAGGGGAGAGCAGTTCTTC
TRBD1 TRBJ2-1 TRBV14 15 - CASRGSGQGVREQFF TGTGCCAGCCGAGGATCGGGACAGGGGGTTAGGGAGCAGTTCTTC
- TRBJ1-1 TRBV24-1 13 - CATSDFRDTEAFF TGTGCCACCAGTGATTTCAGAGACACTGAAGCTTTCTTT
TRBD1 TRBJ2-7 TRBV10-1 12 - CASRGQPYEQYF TGCGCCAGCCGGGGACAGCCCTACGAGCAGTACTTC